These 7 T cell receptor beta chains were sequenced from one sample in a study of T cells in Graves' hyperthyroidism and ophthalmopathy. Amplification of TCR beta CDR3 regions was performed using RNA transcripts as template. TCR CDR3 regions were first amplified by RT-PCR with HTBI primers. A single record per CDR3 protein comes from TCRdb applying MiXCR to the multiplex PCR reads. The data hold roughly 570,000 distinct CDR3 sequences, with around 42% observed a single time. The sample was peripheral blood or thyroid tissue (not recorded which). The receptors derive from an adult woman with Graves' disease, either hyperthyroidism or ophthalmopathy (not recorded which).

V and J are TRBV12-3 or TRBV12-4 and TRBJ1-2; no clear D gene. V was pared by 6 bases and J by 7 bases, with 12 bases between. The CDR3 has 12 amino acids. DNA for the CDR3: TGTGCCAGCAGCAGAAACAGCGCTGGCTACACCTTC. This encodes CASSRNSAGYTF.

The table lists this clonotype with a few counts. The gene calls are TRBV11-2 and TRBJ1-5, with D uncertain. From germline, CDR1 is SGHAT and CDR2 FQNNGV. The V and J ends lost 6 bases and 0 bases respectively, with 15 bases between them. This CDR3 contains 16 residues. CDR3 region: CASSLSYSYSNQPQHF. The CDR3 nucleotides are TGTGCCAGCAGTTTATCGTATTCCTATAGCAATCAGCCCCAGCATTTT.

This clonotype has just one count. It may be a read error: a sequence one base away is much more abundant. This chain joins TRBV7-3 and TRBJ2-7; D perhaps matches TRBD1 (5 bases). The CDR3 totals 14 residues. Germline values: CDR1 SGHTA, CDR2 FQGTGA. The CDR3 loop reads CASSQGRFLYEQHF. Here the CDR3 DNA reads TGCGCCAGCAGCCAGGGCAGGTTCCTCTACGAGCAGCACTTC.

This sequence joins TRBV7-2 and TRBJ2-5; D perhaps matches TRBD2 (6 bases). The CDR3 is made up of 14 amino acids. Trimming took 4 bases from V and 4 from J, leaving 13 bases between them. The V gene's germline CDR1 is SGHTA and CDR2 FQGNSA. CDR3 nucleotide sequence: TGTGCCAGCAGCTCGGCCAGACTAGGAGAGACCCAGTACTTC. It yields the protein CASSSARLGETQYF.

This clonotype was counted a single time. V gene TRBV2 combines with J gene TRBJ2-2; D remains ambiguous. V was cut by 6 bases and J by 2 bases, with 10 bases left in between. CDR3 length: 14 amino acids. Per the germline V gene, CDR1 is SNHLY and CDR2 is FYNNEI. CDR3 bases: TGTGCCAGCAGCCAAGAACCTAACACCGGGGAGCTGTTTTTT. Protein product: CASSQEPNTGELFF.

The chain joins TRBV30 to TRBJ2-7; a weak D match, TRBD2 (6 bases). Trimming pared 0 bases from V and 2 bases from J, leaving 11 bases between. Germline V gene sequence: CDR1 GTSNPN, CDR2 SVGIG (reference sequence). This CDR3 contains 14 residues. Here the CDR3 DNA reads TGTGCCTGGAGTGTCTCTGGCGGGGCCTACGAGCAGTACTTC. Amino acids: CAWSVSGGAYEQYF.

This clonotype occurred many times. The chain combines TRBV5-1 with TRBJ1-1; TRBD1 agrees at 8 bases. Looked up from germline, CDR1 is SGHRS and CDR2 is YFSETQ. V lost 4 bases and J lost 4; bases outside the gene matches: 3. The CDR3 length is 13 residues. The CDR3 spells CASSHDRGTEAFF. The CDR3 nucleotides are TGCGCCAGCAGCCATGACAGGGGCACTGAAGCTTTCTTT.